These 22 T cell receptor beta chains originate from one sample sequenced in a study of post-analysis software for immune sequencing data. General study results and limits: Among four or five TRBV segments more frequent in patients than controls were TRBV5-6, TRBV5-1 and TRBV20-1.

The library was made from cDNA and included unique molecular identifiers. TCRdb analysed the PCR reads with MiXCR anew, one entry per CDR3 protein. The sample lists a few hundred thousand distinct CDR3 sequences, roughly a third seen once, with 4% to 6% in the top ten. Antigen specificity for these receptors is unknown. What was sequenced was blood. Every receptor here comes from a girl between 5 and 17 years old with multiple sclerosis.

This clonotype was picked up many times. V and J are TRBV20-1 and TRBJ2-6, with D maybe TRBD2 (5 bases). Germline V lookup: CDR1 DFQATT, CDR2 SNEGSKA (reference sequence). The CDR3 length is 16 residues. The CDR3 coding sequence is TGCAGCAGGACGGGAAATGAGAACTCTGGGGCCAACGTCCTGACTTTC. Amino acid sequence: CSRTGNENSGANVLTF.

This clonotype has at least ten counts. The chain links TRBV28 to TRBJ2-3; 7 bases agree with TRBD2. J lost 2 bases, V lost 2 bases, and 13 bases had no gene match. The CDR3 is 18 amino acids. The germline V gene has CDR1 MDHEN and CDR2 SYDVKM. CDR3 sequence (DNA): TGTGCCAGCAGTTTAGGGAGGGCGGGGGAGGACCACACAGATACGCAGTATTTT. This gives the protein CASSLGRAGEDHTDTQYF.

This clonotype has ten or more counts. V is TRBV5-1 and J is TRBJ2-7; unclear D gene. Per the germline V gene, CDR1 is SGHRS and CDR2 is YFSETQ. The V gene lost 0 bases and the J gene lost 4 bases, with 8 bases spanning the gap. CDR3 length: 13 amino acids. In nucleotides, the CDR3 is TGCGCCAGCAGCTTGGGACGGAATTACGAGCAGTACTTC. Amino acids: CASSLGRNYEQYF.

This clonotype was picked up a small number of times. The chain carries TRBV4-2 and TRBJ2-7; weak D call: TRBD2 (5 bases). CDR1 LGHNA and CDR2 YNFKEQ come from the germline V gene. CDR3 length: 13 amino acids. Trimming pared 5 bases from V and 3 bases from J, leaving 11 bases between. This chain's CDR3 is CASSYGLNYEQYF. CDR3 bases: TGTGCCAGCAGCTACGGACTCAACTACGAGCAGTACTTC.

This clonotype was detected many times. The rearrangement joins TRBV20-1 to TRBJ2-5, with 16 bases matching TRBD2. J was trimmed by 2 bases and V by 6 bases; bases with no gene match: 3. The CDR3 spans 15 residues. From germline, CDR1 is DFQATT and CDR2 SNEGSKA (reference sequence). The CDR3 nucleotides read TGCAGTGCCGAGGGACTAGCGGGGGGGCAAGAGACCCAGTACTTC. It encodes CSAEGLAGGQETQYF.

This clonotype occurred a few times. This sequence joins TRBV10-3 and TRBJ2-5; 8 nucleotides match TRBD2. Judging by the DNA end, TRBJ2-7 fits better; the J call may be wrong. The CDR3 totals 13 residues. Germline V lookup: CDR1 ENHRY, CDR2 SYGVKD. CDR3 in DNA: TGTGCCGGTCAAGCGGGAGTTAGAGACGAGCAGTACTTC. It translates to CAGQAGVRDEQYF.

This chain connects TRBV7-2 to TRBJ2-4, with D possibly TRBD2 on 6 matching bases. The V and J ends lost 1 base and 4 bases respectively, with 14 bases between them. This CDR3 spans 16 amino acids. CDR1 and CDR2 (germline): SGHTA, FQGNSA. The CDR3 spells CASSLGLGGDKNIQYF. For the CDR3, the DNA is TGTGCCAGCAGCTTAGGGTTGGGCGGGGATAAAAACATTCAGTACTTC.

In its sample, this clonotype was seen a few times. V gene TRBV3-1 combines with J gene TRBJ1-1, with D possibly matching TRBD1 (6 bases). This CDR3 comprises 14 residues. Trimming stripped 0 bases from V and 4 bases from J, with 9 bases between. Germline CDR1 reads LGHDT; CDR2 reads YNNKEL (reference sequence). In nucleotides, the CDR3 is TGTGCCAGCAGCCAAGATCCGGGGGCCACTGAAGCTTTCTTT. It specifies CASSQDPGATEAFF. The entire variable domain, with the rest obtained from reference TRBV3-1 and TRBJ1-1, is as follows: DTAVSQTPKYLVTQMGNDKSIKCEQNLGHDTMYWYKQDSKKFLKIMFSYNNKELIINETVPNRFSPKSPDKAHLNLHINSLELGDSAVYFCASSQDPGATEAFFGQGTRLTVV.

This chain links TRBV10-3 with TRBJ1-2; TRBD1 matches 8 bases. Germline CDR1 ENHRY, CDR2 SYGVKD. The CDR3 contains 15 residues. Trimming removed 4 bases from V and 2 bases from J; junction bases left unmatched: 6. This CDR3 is CAISGLTGANYGYTF. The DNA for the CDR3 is TGTGCCATCAGTGGTTTGACAGGGGCCAACTATGGCTACACCTTC.

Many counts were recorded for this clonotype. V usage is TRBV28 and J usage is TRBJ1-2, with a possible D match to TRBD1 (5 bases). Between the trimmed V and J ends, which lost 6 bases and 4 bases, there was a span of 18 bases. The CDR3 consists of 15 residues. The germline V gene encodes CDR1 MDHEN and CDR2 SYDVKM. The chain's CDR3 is CASSAPAAGGYGYTF. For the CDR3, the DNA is TGTGCCAGCAGCGCCCCGGCTGCGGGGGGCTATGGCTACACCTTC.

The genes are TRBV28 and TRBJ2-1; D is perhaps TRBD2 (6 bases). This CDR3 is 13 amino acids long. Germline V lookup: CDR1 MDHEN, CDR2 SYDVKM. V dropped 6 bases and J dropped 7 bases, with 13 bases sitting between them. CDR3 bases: TGTGCCAGCAGCGACGGGACTTCGAATGAGCAGTTCTTC. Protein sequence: CASSDGTSNEQFF.

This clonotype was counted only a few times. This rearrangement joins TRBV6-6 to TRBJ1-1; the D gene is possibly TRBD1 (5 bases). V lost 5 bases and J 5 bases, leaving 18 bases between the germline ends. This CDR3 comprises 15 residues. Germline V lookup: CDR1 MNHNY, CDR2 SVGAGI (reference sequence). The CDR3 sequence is CASSQPPPGRTEAFF. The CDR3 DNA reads TGTGCCAGCAGTCAGCCCCCCCCAGGGAGAACTGAAGCTTTCTTT.

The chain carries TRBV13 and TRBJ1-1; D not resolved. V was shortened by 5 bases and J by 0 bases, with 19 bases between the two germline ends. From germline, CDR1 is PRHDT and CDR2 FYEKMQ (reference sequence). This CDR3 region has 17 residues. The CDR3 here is CASSPARGVTVNTEAFF. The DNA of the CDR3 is TGTGCCAGCAGCCCCGCTCGCGGCGTAACGGTGAACACTGAAGCTTTCTTT.

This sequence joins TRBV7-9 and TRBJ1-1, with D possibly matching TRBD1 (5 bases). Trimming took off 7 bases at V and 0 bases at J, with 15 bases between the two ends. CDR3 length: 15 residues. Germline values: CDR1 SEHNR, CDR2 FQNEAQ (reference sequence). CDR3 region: CASKPQGPMNTEAFF. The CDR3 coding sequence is TGTGCCAGCAAACCTCAGGGCCCAATGAACACTGAAGCTTTCTTT.

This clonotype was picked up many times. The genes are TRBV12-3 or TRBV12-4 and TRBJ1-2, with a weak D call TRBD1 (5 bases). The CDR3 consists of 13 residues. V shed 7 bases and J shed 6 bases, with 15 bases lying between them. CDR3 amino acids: CASTRDLGDGYTF. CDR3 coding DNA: TGTGCCAGCACCCGGGACCTTGGGGATGGCTACACCTTC.

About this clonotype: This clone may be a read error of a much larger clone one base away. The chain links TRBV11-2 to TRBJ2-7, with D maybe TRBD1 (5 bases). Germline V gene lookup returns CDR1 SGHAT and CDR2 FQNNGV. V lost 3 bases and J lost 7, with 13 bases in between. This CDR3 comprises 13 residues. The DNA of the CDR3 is TGTGCCAGCAGCTTGGGCAGGGTGAATGAGCAGTACTTC. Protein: CASSLGRVNEQYF.

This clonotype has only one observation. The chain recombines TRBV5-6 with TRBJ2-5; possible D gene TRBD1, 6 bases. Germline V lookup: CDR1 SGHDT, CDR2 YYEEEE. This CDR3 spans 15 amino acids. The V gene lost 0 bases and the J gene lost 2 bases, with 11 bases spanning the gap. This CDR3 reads CASSLVPGQQETQYF. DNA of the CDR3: TGTGCCAGCAGCTTGGTACCGGGACAACAAGAGACCCAGTACTTC.

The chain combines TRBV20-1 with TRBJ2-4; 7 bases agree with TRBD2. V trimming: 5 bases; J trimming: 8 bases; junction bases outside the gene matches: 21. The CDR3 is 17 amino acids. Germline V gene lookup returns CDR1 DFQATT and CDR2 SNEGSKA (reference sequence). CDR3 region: CSAYSDGGRAERYIQYF. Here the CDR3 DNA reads TGCAGTGCTTACTCGGATGGGGGGAGGGCCGAGAGGTACATTCAGTACTTC.

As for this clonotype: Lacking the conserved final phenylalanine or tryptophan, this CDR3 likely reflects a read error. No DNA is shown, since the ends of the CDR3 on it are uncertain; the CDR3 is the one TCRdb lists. CDR3 in amino acids: CASFGCRAVL. The chain carries TRBV6-4 and TRBJ2-7. Looked up from germline, CDR1 is MRHNA and CDR2 is SNTAGT. The CDR3 contains 10 residues when both ends are counted.

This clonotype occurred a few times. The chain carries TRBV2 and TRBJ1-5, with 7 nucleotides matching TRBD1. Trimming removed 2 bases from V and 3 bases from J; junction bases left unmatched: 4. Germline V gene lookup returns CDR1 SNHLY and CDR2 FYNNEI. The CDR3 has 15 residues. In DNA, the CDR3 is TGTGCCAGCAGTGAATCCGACAGGGACAATCAGCCCCAGCATTTT. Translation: CASSESDRDNQPQHF.

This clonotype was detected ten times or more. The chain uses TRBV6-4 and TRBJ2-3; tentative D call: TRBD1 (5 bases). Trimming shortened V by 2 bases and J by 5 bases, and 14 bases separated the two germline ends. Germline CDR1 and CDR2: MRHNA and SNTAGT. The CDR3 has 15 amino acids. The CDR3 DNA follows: TGTGCCAGCAGTGACGCGGCAGGGTCGGGAGATACGCAGTATTTT. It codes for CASSDAAGSGDTQYF.

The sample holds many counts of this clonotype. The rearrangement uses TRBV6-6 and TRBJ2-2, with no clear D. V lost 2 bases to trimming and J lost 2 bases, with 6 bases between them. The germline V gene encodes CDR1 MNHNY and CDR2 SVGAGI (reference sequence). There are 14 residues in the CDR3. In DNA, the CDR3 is TGTGCCAGCAGTTACAGGGAAAACACCGGGGAGCTGTTTTTT. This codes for CASSYRENTGELFF.